Listed below are T cell receptor beta chains from one sample, sequenced in a study of cytomegalovirus exposure and HLA in healthy donors. Libraries were prepared by immunoSEQ multiplex PCR; TCRdb keeps only in-frame clonotypes and omits some of them. The sample includes fewer than 200,000 clones, approximately 80% seen only once; the top ten take 0.65% to 0.95%. The sequencing input was PBMCs. Receptors were obtained from a female donor in good health and CMV-seronegative. Both conserved end residues are part of each CDR3. Each record gives: V gene, clone size, D gene, J gene, CDR3 DNA, CDR3 protein. A D gene is named only where the DNA matches it firmly. A clone size is listed for some rows: how often the clone was seen (once, few, many), or a class if it is expanded.

V gene: TRBV30; clone size: NA; D gene: TRBD1; J gene: TRBJ1-1; CDR3 DNA: TGTGCCTCGGGACAGGTTAACACTGAAGCTTTCTTT; CDR3 protein: CASGQVNTEAFF
V gene: TRBV25-1; clone size: NA; D gene: NA; J gene: TRBJ1-2; CDR3 DNA: TGTGCCAGCAGTGTCTCCAGGGCCTATGGCTACACCTTC; CDR3 protein: CASSVSRAYGYTF
V gene: TRBV7-9; clone size: NA; D gene: NA; J gene: TRBJ1-2; CDR3 DNA: TGTGCCAGCAGCTTAATCCCAACAGACCCCTATGGCTACACCTTC; CDR3 protein: CASSLIPTDPYGYTF
V gene: TRBV9; clone size: few; D gene: TRBD2; J gene: TRBJ2-3; CDR3 DNA: TGTGCCAGCAGCTTTAGCGGGGGAGACACAGATACGCAGTATTTT; CDR3 protein: CASSFSGGDTDTQYF
V gene: TRBV6-1; clone size: NA; D gene: NA; J gene: TRBJ2-7; CDR3 DNA: TGTGCCAGCAGTGATACGGGGGGCCCCTACGAGCAGTACTTC; CDR3 protein: CASSDTGGPYEQYF
V gene: TRBV5-4; clone size: NA; D gene: NA; J gene: TRBJ2-5; CDR3 DNA: TGTGCCAGCAGCTTGGGCGGGGGCGAAGAGACCCAGTACTTC; CDR3 protein: CASSLGGGEETQYF
V gene: TRBV6-5; clone size: NA; D gene: TRBD1; J gene: TRBJ1-3; CDR3 DNA: TGTGCCAGCAGCCGCGACAGGGACTCTGGAAACACCATATATTTT; CDR3 protein: CASSRDRDSGNTIYF
V gene: TRBV27; clone size: NA; D gene: NA; J gene: TRBJ1-1; CDR3 DNA: TGTGCCAGCAGTTTAATAGGGGACATGGGAGCTGAAGCTTTCTTT; CDR3 protein: CASSLIGDMGAEAFF
V gene: TRBV5-4; clone size: NA; D gene: TRBD1; J gene: TRBJ1-2; CDR3 DNA: TGTGCCAGCAGCCTGACCGGGACAGGGTATGGCTACACCTTC; CDR3 protein: CASSLTGTGYGYTF
V gene: TRBV6-4; clone size: NA; D gene: TRBD2; J gene: TRBJ2-3; CDR3 DNA: TGTGCCAGCAGTGACGGGCTAGCGGGAGATCACGATACGCAGTATTTT; CDR3 protein: CASSDGLAGDHDTQYF
V gene: TRBV5-6; clone size: once; D gene: NA; J gene: TRBJ2-7; CDR3 DNA: TGTGCCAGCAGCTACGCGGGGTACGAGCAGTACTTC; CDR3 protein: CASSYAGYEQYF